This record looks at one TCR beta chain sequence and its context. The target antigen is unknown. This CDR3 region has 15 residues. Germline CDR1 and CDR2: MNHNS and SASEGT. V lost 5 bases, J lost 2 bases, and 9 bases stayed unmatched. This entry comes from a study of cytomegalovirus exposure and HLA in healthy donors. With 60 Vbeta and 13 Jbeta primers, the PCR was carried out. The repertoire was sequenced with immunoSEQ multiplex PCR; TCRdb's copy has only in-frame clones and lacks some. This sample has around 120,000 clones, with about three quarters found just once. Study-wide points: According to an earlier analysis, most TCR beta V segments yielded productive rearrangements about 87% or about 30% of the time. In vitro experiments confirmed that three CMV-associated chains were specific for CMV antigens. Among TCR beta chains of equal frequency, HLA-associated ones were more clonally expanded in a later analysis.

This sequence was found in a middle-aged woman in good health and CMV-seronegative. Sequencing input: PBMCs. This chain connects TRBV6-1 to TRBJ2-7; 7 bases map to TRBD2. The CDR3 loop is CASSPTGGTAYEQYF. CDR3 nucleotides: TGTGCCAGCAGTCCCACCGGGGGGACTGCCTACGAGCAGTACTTC.